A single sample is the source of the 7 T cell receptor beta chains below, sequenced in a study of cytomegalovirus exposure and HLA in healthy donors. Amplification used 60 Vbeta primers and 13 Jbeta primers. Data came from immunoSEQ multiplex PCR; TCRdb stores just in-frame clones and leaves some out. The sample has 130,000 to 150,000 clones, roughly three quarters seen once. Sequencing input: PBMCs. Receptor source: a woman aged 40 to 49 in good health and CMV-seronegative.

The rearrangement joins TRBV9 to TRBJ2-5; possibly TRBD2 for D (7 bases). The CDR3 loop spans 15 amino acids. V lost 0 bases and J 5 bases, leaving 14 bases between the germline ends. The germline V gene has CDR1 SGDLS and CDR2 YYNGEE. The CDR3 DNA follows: TGTGCCAGCAGCGTAGTAGGGGGGGAGGCGGAGACCCAGTACTTC. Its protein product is CASSVVGGEAETQYF.

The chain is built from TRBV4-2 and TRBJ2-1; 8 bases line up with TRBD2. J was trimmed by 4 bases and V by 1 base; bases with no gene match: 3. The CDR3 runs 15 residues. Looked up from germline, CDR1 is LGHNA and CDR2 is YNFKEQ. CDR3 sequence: CASSQATGGYNEQFF. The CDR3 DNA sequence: TGTGCCAGCAGCCAAGCGACGGGAGGGTACAATGAGCAGTTCTTC.

In DNA, the CDR3 is TGTGCCAGCAGTGACAAACTAGCGGGAGCCTACAATGAGCAGTTCTTC. Translating gives CASSDKLAGAYNEQFF. The chain employs TRBV6-4 and TRBJ2-1; 11 bases are a match to TRBD2. Germline CDR1 reads MRHNA; CDR2 reads SNTAGT. V dropped 2 bases and J dropped 2; count of bases not matched to a gene: 2. CDR3 length equals 16 residues.

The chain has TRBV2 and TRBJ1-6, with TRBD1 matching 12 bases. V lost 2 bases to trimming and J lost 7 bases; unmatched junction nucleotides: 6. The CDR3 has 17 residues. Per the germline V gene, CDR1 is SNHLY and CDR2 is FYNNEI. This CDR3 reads CASSETPGTGGNSPLHF. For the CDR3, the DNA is TGTGCCAGCAGTGAAACCCCGGGGACAGGGGGCAATTCACCCCTCCACTTT.

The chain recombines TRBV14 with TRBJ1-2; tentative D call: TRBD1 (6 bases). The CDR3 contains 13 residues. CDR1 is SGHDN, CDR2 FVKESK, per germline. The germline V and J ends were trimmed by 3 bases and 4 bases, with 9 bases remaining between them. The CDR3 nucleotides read TGTGCCAGCAGCCACGGACAGAGCTATGGCTACACCTTC. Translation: CASSHGQSYGYTF.

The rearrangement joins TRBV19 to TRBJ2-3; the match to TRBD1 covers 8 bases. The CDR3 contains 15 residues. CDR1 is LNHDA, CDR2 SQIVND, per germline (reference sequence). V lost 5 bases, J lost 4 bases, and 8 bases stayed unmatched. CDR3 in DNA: TGTGCCAGTAGTTTGTGGCAGGGGGCATCAGATACGCAGTATTTT. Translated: CASSLWQGASDTQYF.

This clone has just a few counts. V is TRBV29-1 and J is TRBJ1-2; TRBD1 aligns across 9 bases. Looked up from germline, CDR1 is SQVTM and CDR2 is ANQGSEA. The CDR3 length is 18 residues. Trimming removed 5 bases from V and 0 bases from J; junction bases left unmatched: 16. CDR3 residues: CSVSTNPGQGGANYGYTF. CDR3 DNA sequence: TGCAGCGTTTCCACCAACCCGGGACAGGGAGGGGCTAACTATGGCTACACCTTC.